The 22 T cell receptor beta chains below all came from one sample that was sequenced in a study of T cell clusters in autoimmune cytopenias. Each sample's input was around 250 ng genomic DNA, roughly 38,000 genome equivalents. TRB rearrangements were amplified by touch-down multiplex PCR with mixed TRB-A/B primers. TCRdb derives one entry per CDR3 protein from the multiplex PCR reads, leaving out DNA. The table lists about 7,000 distinct CDR3 sequences. These data were likewise used in another study, on T cell repertoires in aging, cancer and after chemotherapy.

The sample taken for sequencing was peripheral blood. These receptors were taken from a human donor in good health.

This clonotype shows up as medium-sized by frequency. The chain has TRBV19 and TRBJ2-7; TCRdb's assignment of TRBD1 cannot be checked, as there is no DNA. This CDR3 region has 14 residues. Germline V gives CDR1 LNHDA, CDR2 SQIVND (reference sequence). CDR3 loop: CASSSRDWGYEQYF.

According to its frequency, this clonotype is medium-sized (0.01 to 0.1%). This chain uses TRBV6-6 with TRBJ2-7; the D call from TCRdb, TRBD1, cannot be confirmed without DNA. The germline V gene encodes CDR1 MNHNY and CDR2 SVGAGI (reference sequence). The CDR3 loop spans 14 amino acids. The CDR3 region is CASSTSQGANEQYF.

Considering frequency, this clonotype is medium-sized (0.01 to 0.1%). The chain recombines TRBV19 with TRBJ1-5; TCRdb's D call of TRBD1 is untestable without DNA. Germline values: CDR1 LNHDA, CDR2 SQIVND (reference sequence). The CDR3 runs to 13 residues. CDR3: CASRGQGDQPQHF.

The chain is built from TRBV7-9 and TRBJ2-7. The CDR3 covers 13 residues. Germline-derived CDR1 and CDR2 are SEHNR and FQNEAQ (reference sequence). The CDR3 protein is CASSDRTAYEQYF.

The V gene is TRBV27, the J gene TRBJ2-1; TCRdb's D call, TRBD2, is unchecked because there is no DNA. Per the germline V gene, CDR1 is MNHEY and CDR2 is SMNVEV (reference sequence). CDR3 size: 16 residues. The CDR3: CASSSTGTSADNEQFF.

Considering frequency, this clonotype is medium-sized. The chain links TRBV30 to TRBJ2-2; the TRBD2 assignment by TCRdb is unverifiable without DNA. The CDR3 extends over 14 amino acids. Germline CDR1 is GTSNPN and CDR2 is SVGIG (reference sequence). The CDR3 reads CAWKRTSGPGELFF.

The V gene is TRBV18, the J gene TRBJ2-3; without DNA, the TCRdb call of TRBD2 cannot be checked. Germline-derived CDR1 and CDR2 are KGHSH and LQKENI. This CDR3 comprises 18 residues. CDR3 region: CASSLVGLAGDSTDTQYF.

The gene calls are TRBV6-5 and TRBJ2-7; no DNA is available, so the TRBD1 call from TCRdb remains unchecked. Germline V gene data show CDR1 as MNHEY and CDR2 as SVGAGI. This CDR3 contains 13 residues. CDR3 loop: CATRGGAGDEQYF.

In terms of frequency, this clonotype is medium-sized. This rearrangement joins TRBV19 to TRBJ2-3; the D call from TCRdb, TRBD1, cannot be confirmed without DNA. CDR1 and CDR2 (germline): LNHDA, SQIVND (reference sequence). This CDR3 has 15 residues. This chain's CDR3 is CASSRRRASTDTQYF.

This chain links TRBV14 with TRBJ2-1; absent DNA, TCRdb's TRBD2 call cannot be checked. Per germline, CDR1 SGHDN and CDR2 FVKESK. This CDR3 region has 16 residues. The CDR3 spells CASSQDFSWEGDEQFF.

In terms of frequency, this clonotype is medium-sized. The chain employs TRBV27 and TRBJ1-5. CDR1 is MNHEY and CDR2 is SMNVEV in the germline V gene (reference sequence). The CDR3 contains 13 residues. This CDR3 is CASSLRGVEPQHF.

Measured by frequency, this clonotype is medium-sized. This sequence joins TRBV5-4 and TRBJ1-1; TCRdb picks TRBD1, but there is no DNA to check that call. CDR1 and CDR2 (germline): SGHNT, YYREEE (reference sequence). There are 14 residues in the CDR3. This CDR3 is CASSYWTGNGEAFF.

This clonotype is labeled medium-sized (0.01 to 0.1%) based on frequency. V is TRBV15 and J is TRBJ1-1; the TCRdb call, TRBD1, lacks DNA for checking. The germline gives CDR1 LNHNV, CDR2 YYDKDF (reference sequence). CDR3 size: 14 residues. The CDR3: CATSRARGRDEAFF.

Considering frequency, this clonotype is medium-sized. The chain recombines TRBV19 with TRBJ1-5; the D gene TCRdb calls, TRBD1, cannot be checked with no DNA. Per germline, CDR1 LNHDA and CDR2 SQIVND (reference sequence). This CDR3 is 15 amino acids long. CDR3 protein: CASSRARGFLQPQHF.

The rearrangement uses TRBV10-3 and TRBJ1-5; TCRdb outputs TRBD1, but without DNA this stays unchecked. Per germline, CDR1 ENHRY and CDR2 SYGVKD. The CDR3 has 14 amino acids. This chain's CDR3 is CASIEDSAYQPQHF.

The CDR3 protein is CASSQLAGSGFF. This sequence joins TRBV28 and TRBJ2-1; lacking DNA, the TRBD2 call made by TCRdb goes unchecked. Germline CDR1 and CDR2: MDHEN and SYDVKM. The CDR3 runs 12 residues.

The CDR3 sequence is CAISEDRVRLGPQHF. The chain links TRBV10-3 to TRBJ1-5; absent DNA, TCRdb's TRBD1 call cannot be checked. The CDR3 has 15 residues. Germline V gene lookup returns CDR1 ENHRY and CDR2 SYGVKD.

In terms of frequency, this clonotype is medium-sized (0.01 to 0.1%). The V gene is TRBV27, the J gene TRBJ1-5; checking the TCRdb D call of TRBD1 is not possible without DNA. The V gene's germline CDR1 is MNHEY and CDR2 SMNVEV (reference sequence). CDR3 length equals 15 residues. Here the CDR3 reads CASSGRTGSNQPQHF.

CDR3 region: CASSDKGSTGELFF. V is TRBV6-4 and J is TRBJ2-2. Germline V gene lookup returns CDR1 MRHNA and CDR2 SNTAGT. The CDR3 totals 14 residues.

Its frequency marks this clonotype as medium-sized (0.01 to 0.1%). V usage is TRBV6-6 and J usage is TRBJ2-3. Germline V gene lookup returns CDR1 MNHNY and CDR2 SVGAGI (reference sequence). The CDR3 runs to 15 residues. This chain's CDR3 is CASSSLGWGTDTQYF.

Judged by frequency, this clonotype is medium-sized. V gene TRBV19 combines with J gene TRBJ2-5; TCRdb returns TRBD2, unconfirmable since there is no DNA. The CDR3 extends over 15 amino acids. Germline CDR1 LNHDA, CDR2 SQIVND (reference sequence). The CDR3: CASSIEGTSGETQYF.

By frequency, this clonotype registers large. The rearrangement uses TRBV29-1 and TRBJ2-1; as DNA is missing, the TRBD2 call by TCRdb cannot be tested. The CDR3 loop spans 14 amino acids. Per germline, CDR1 SQVTM and CDR2 ANQGSEA. The CDR3 here is CSVEGMGIRNEQFF.